The 27 T cell receptor beta chains in this list originate from one sample, sequenced in a study of shared clonotypes between healthy human individuals. Clones were sequenced by immunoSEQ multiplex PCR, and TCRdb holds only the in-frame ones, with some missing. The table includes about 1.5 million clones, approximately 98% detected once. The sample comprised naive CD4+ T cells sorted from blood. Subset reported: CD45RA+ positively selected. These receptors were collected from a man aged 30 to 45 in good health.

The chain links TRBV6-5 to TRBJ1-2, with D possibly matching TRBD1 (5 bases). The V gene lost 0 bases and the J gene lost 8 bases, with 10 bases spanning the gap. Germline lookup yields CDR1 MNHEY and CDR2 SVGAGI. CDR3 size: 13 residues. CDR3 in amino acids: CASSYSGGSGYTF. As DNA, the CDR3 is TGTGCCAGCAGTTACTCCGGGGGGAGCGGCTACACCTTC.

The chain has TRBV28 and TRBJ1-5, with no clear D. Germline assignment: CDR1 MDHEN and CDR2 SYDVKM. The V gene lost 0 bases and the J gene lost 4 bases, with 7 bases spanning the gap. The CDR3 is 14 residues long. The CDR3 sequence: CASSLWAENQPQHF. In DNA, the CDR3 is TGTGCCAGCAGTTTATGGGCAGAAAATCAGCCCCAGCATTTT. The variable domain in full, with the rest retrieved from reference TRBV28 and TRBJ1-5, is DVKVTQSSRYLVKRTGEKVFLECVQDMDHENMFWYRQDPGLGLRLIYFSYDVKMKEKGDIPEGYSVSREKKERFSLILESASTNQTSMYLCASSLWAENQPQHFGDGTRLSIL.

J is TRBJ2-4 and V is TRBV7-9, with 8 bases identical to TRBD1. The CDR3 consists of 14 residues. Germline assignment: CDR1 SEHNR and CDR2 FQNEAQ (reference sequence). V was clipped by 3 bases and J by 8 bases; unmatched bases: 6. The CDR3 sequence: CASSFRQGLDIQYF. The CDR3 DNA is TGTGCCAGCAGCTTTAGACAGGGGTTAGACATTCAGTACTTC.

This clone was observed once. The chain has TRBV2 and TRBJ2-3; TRBD2 aligns across 9 bases. Losses at the gene ends were 6 bases for V and 4 bases for J; bases not matched to a gene: 8. There are 15 residues in the CDR3. Germline CDR1 and CDR2: SNHLY and FYNNEI. CDR3 DNA: TGTGCCAGCAGCTATAGCGGGAGTCGGGCAGATACGCAGTATTTT. Protein sequence: CASSYSGSRADTQYF.

The CDR3 is CASRTDRGSYEQYF. The CDR3 DNA reads TGTGCCAGCAGGACCGACCGCGGCTCCTACGAGCAGTACTTC. This rearrangement joins TRBV6-1 to TRBJ2-7; D remains ambiguous. V lost 6 bases to trimming and J lost 0 bases, with 12 bases between them. The CDR3 is made up of 14 amino acids. Germline lookup yields CDR1 MNHNS and CDR2 SASEGT.

This chain connects TRBV6-1 to TRBJ1-3; D is perhaps TRBD1 (6 bases). The CDR3 consists of 14 residues. Per germline, CDR1 MNHNS and CDR2 SASEGT. Trimming took off 10 bases at V and 4 bases at J, with 17 bases between the two ends. DNA for the CDR3: TGTGCCACCGGAGCCCAGGGGACCGGAAACACCATATATTTT. It codes for CATGAQGTGNTIYF.

The chain uses TRBV4-1 and TRBJ1-1; D remains unclear. V was trimmed by 7 bases and J by 1 base, leaving 7 bases between them. The CDR3 covers 12 residues. Germline CDR1 reads MGHRA; CDR2 reads YSYEKL. The CDR3 DNA sequence: TGCGCCAGCACTAGCAGGAACACTGAAGCTTTCTTT. Translation gives CASTSRNTEAFF.

A single count supports this clone. The V gene is TRBV9, the J gene TRBJ2-3; 14 positions match TRBD2. J gave up 4 bases and V 2 bases, and 3 bases lay outside the gene matches. Germline lookup yields CDR1 SGDLS and CDR2 YYNGEE. CDR3 size: 16 residues. In DNA, the CDR3 is TGTGCCAGCAGCGTTGGGACTAGCGGGAGCGCAGATACGCAGTATTTT. Protein sequence: CASSVGTSGSADTQYF.

This chain joins TRBV6-1 and TRBJ1-2; no firm D call. Trimming removed 1 base at V and 7 bases at J, with 13 bases between. Germline CDR1 MNHNS, CDR2 SASEGT. The CDR3 covers 14 residues. The CDR3 region has the DNA TGTGCCAGCAGTGAAGTCCAAGCTACTGGTGGCTACACCTTC. Its translation: CASSEVQATGGYTF.

The J gene is TRBJ2-3, the V gene TRBV4-3, with D possibly being TRBD2 (6 bases). V lost 1 base and J lost 1, with 15 bases in between. The length of the CDR3 is 17 residues. Germline CDR1 reads LGHNA; CDR2 reads YSLEER. The chain's CDR3 is CASSQVLPGEGTDTQYF. Written as DNA, the CDR3 is TGCGCCAGCAGCCAAGTCCTCCCGGGAGAGGGCACAGATACGCAGTATTTT.

This CDR3 reads CASSLGQERGYYGYTF. In DNA form, the CDR3 reads TGTGCCAGCAGTCTCGGACAGGAAAGGGGTTACTATGGCTACACCTTC. The chain links TRBV28 to TRBJ1-2; 7 nucleotides line up with TRBD1. Trimming cost V 5 bases and J 3 bases; bases outside gene matches: 12. Germline CDR1 reads MDHEN; CDR2 reads SYDVKM. The CDR3 has 16 residues.

V usage is TRBV5-5 and J usage is TRBJ2-1, with 7 bases lining up with TRBD2. The germline CDR1 and CDR2 sequences are SGHKS and YYEKEE (reference sequence). The ends lost 4 bases at V and 8 bases at J; junction bases unmatched: 12. The CDR3 spans 15 residues. In nucleotides, the CDR3 is TGTGCCAGCAGCCTCCACTGGGGGGAGGGCCATGAGCAGTTCTTC. Translating it yields CASSLHWGEGHEQFF. Complete variable domain (other parts from reference TRBV5-5 and TRBJ2-1): DAGVTQSPTHLIKTRGQQVTLRCSPISGHKSVSWYQQVLGQGPQFIFQYYEKEERGRGNFPDRFSARQFPNYSSELNVNALLLGDSALYLCASSLHWGEGHEQFFGPGTRLTVL.

V gene TRBV29-1 combines with J gene TRBJ2-1; D possibly corresponds to TRBD2 (6 bases). CDR1 SQVTM and CDR2 ANQGSEA come from the germline V gene. The CDR3 totals 16 residues. The V gene lost 7 bases and the J gene lost 2 bases, with 21 bases spanning the gap. DNA for the CDR3: TGCAGCGCCGGAGGGCCAATCCAGGGCCCCTACAATGAGCAGTTCTTC. Translated, it gives CSAGGPIQGPYNEQFF.

The rearrangement uses TRBV25-1 and TRBJ2-7, with 9 nucleotides matching TRBD1. The CDR3 spans 15 residues. V was clipped by 3 bases and J by 3 bases; unmatched bases: 6. Germline lookup yields CDR1 MGHDK and CDR2 SYGVNS. CDR3 sequence (DNA): TGTGCCAGCAGTGATTGGACAGGGGAAGACTACGAGCAGTACTTC. Translated, it gives CASSDWTGEDYEQYF.

V and J are TRBV2 and TRBJ2-1; D is ambiguous. Trimming removed 3 bases from V and 1 base from J, with 7 bases in between. The CDR3 consists of 14 residues. The germline CDR1 and CDR2 sequences are SNHLY and FYNNEI. The CDR3 nucleotides are TGTGCCAGCAGTGATAGGGTGTCCTACAATGAGCAGTTCTTC. It is translated as CASSDRVSYNEQFF.

The chain links TRBV9 to TRBJ2-1, with D possibly TRBD1 on 7 matching bases. Trimming shortened V by 0 bases and J by 6 bases, and 13 bases separated the two germline ends. The germline V gene has CDR1 SGDLS and CDR2 YYNGEE. The CDR3 is 15 amino acids. CDR3 sequence reads: CASSVEGRGANEQFF. CDR3 bases: TGTGCCAGCAGCGTAGAGGGCAGGGGGGCCAATGAGCAGTTCTTC.

The rearrangement joins TRBV9 to TRBJ2-7; D gene unclear. Trimming pared 0 bases from V and 3 bases from J, leaving 7 bases between. CDR1 SGDLS and CDR2 YYNGEE come from the germline V gene. The CDR3 has 13 amino acids. The CDR3 region has the DNA TGTGCCAGCAGCGTAGCTGCCTTCTACGAGCAGTACTTC. As protein: CASSVAAFYEQYF.

This chain connects TRBV10-3 to TRBJ2-2; perhaps TRBD1 as D (5 bases). CDR1 and CDR2 from the germline V gene are ENHRY and SYGVKD. The CDR3 contains 13 residues. The V end was cut by 2 bases, the J end by 6 bases, with 7 bases between. CDR3 sequence (DNA): TGTGCCATCAGTGAGGTACAGGCCGGGGAGCTGTTTTTT. Its translation: CAISEVQAGELFF.

The genes are TRBV6-1 and TRBJ2-5; D remains ambiguous. Trimming stripped 2 bases from V and 1 base from J, with 5 bases between. CDR1 is MNHNS and CDR2 is SASEGT in the germline V gene. CDR3 length equals 13 residues. CDR3 nucleotide sequence: TGTGCCAGCAGTGAAATCGCCCAAGAGACCCAGTACTTC. It codes for CASSEIAQETQYF.

This sequence joins TRBV9 and TRBJ2-5, with TRBD2 as a possible D gene (7 bases). CDR3 length: 15 residues. The germline gives CDR1 SGDLS, CDR2 YYNGEE. V was cut by 4 bases and J by 0 bases, with 13 bases left in between. In nucleotides, the CDR3 is TGTGCCAGCAGCCCCGGGGGGCGCTACCAAGAGACCCAGTACTTC. Protein sequence: CASSPGGRYQETQYF.

Turning to this clone: Different DNA sequences within this sample yield the same CDR3. The V call is TRBV7-2, the J call TRBJ1-1, with a weak D call TRBD1 (5 bases). There are 14 residues in the CDR3. V gave up 5 bases and J gave up 2 bases, with 12 bases separating them. Germline V gene sequence: CDR1 SGHTA, CDR2 FQGNSA. The CDR3 region has the DNA TGTGCCAGCAGCCCTGGACAAGGAAACACTGAAGCTTTCTTT. This translates into CASSPGQGNTEAFF.

V usage is TRBV5-1 and J usage is TRBJ2-2, with TRBD2 matching over 12 bases. Germline V gives CDR1 SGHRS, CDR2 YFSETQ. The junction had 3 bases not matched to a gene; V was cut back by 4 bases and J by 5 bases. The CDR3 runs 15 residues. The CDR3 here is CASSTGTSGTGELFF. In DNA form, the CDR3 reads TGCGCCAGCAGCACCGGGACTAGCGGGACCGGGGAGCTGTTTTTT.

The rearrangement links TRBV11-2 to TRBJ2-7; TRBD1 agrees at 9 bases. This CDR3 contains 15 residues. V dropped 3 bases and J dropped 5; count of bases not matched to a gene: 8. Germline V CDR1 and CDR2: SGHAT, FQNNGV. The CDR3 protein is CASSFPGQGFNEQYF. The DNA for the CDR3 is TGTGCCAGCAGCTTCCCGGGACAGGGATTTAACGAGCAGTACTTC.

This sequence joins TRBV5-4 and TRBJ2-7, with TRBD1 as a possible D gene (6 bases). Germline V CDR1 and CDR2: SGHNT, YYREEE (reference sequence). This CDR3 contains 14 residues. V lost 4 bases, J lost 3 bases, and 14 bases lay in between. The CDR3 sequence is CASSTGTFNYEQYF. The DNA for the CDR3 is TGTGCCAGCAGCACAGGGACCTTTAACTACGAGCAGTACTTC. The whole variable domain, remainder taken from reference TRBV5-4 and TRBJ2-7, is ETGVTQSPTHLIKTRGQQVTLRCSSQSGHNTVSWYQQALGQGPQFIFQYYREEENGRGNFPPRFSGLQFPNYSSELNVNALELDDSALYLCASSTGTFNYEQYFGPGTRLTVT.

This chain connects TRBV5-4 to TRBJ1-4; no definite D call. V was pared by 0 bases and J by 8 bases, with 11 bases between. This CDR3 is 14 amino acids long. Germline V CDR1 and CDR2: SGHNT, YYREEE (reference sequence). CDR3 bases: TGTGCCAGCAGCTTGGACCTCGGGTCCGAAAAACTGTTTTTT. Translating gives CASSLDLGSEKLFF.

This clone was seen just once. CDR3 DNA: TGTGCCAGCAGTGCGGGTAGAGCGGGGACCTCGGGTACGCAGTATTTT. Translation gives CASSAGRAGTSGTQYF. The chain is built from TRBV25-1 and TRBJ2-3, with 7 bases matching TRBD2. The CDR3 spans 16 residues. The J segment lost 8 bases and the V segment lost 4 bases, leaving 15 bases of the junction unmatched. Germline values: CDR1 MGHDK, CDR2 SYGVNS.

This sequence joins TRBV9 and TRBJ1-3; no firm D call. The V gene's germline CDR1 is SGDLS and CDR2 YYNGEE. This CDR3 region has 13 residues. Trimming removed 0 bases from V and 4 bases from J, with 5 bases in between. The CDR3 region has the DNA TGTGCCAGCAGCGTAGACGGCGGAAACACCATATATTTT. It is translated as CASSVDGGNTIYF.